The 28 T cell receptor beta chains presented below share a single source sample, sequenced in a study of CD8 T cells in Susac syndrome. After extraction with the RNeasy kit, about 0.5 to 1 ug of the RNA was reverse transcribed using random hexamers. Each CDR3 protein is one row after TCRdb ran MiXCR on the immunoSEQ multiplex PCR reads. The table has about 71,000 distinct CDR3 sequences, just over 95% seen once; the top ten hold 0.11%. Sequenced sample: CD4+ T cells from PBMCs. The receptors stem from a human donor with multiple sclerosis.

The CDR3 is CASSPAHGVEAFF. In DNA, the CDR3 is TGCGCCAGCAGCCCGGCCCACGGGGTCGAAGCTTTCTTT. V and J are TRBV5-1 and TRBJ1-1; D is unresolved. There are 13 residues in the CDR3. V was clipped by 4 bases and J by 8 bases, with 15 bases between them. Germline CDR1 and CDR2: SGHRS and YFSETQ.

V is TRBV20-1 and J is TRBJ2-5, with a tentative D call TRBD2 (5 bases). Germline lookup yields CDR1 DFQATT and CDR2 SNEGSKA (reference sequence). The CDR3 is made up of 12 amino acids. Trimming took 4 bases from V and 5 from J, leaving 11 bases between them. This CDR3 is CSATTKVETQYF. The DNA for the CDR3 is TGCAGTGCTACGACTAAGGTGGAGACCCAGTACTTC.

J is TRBJ1-6 and V is TRBV5-1, with TRBD1 identical over 8 bases. Germline assignment: CDR1 SGHRS and CDR2 YFSETQ. CDR3 length equals 12 residues. V dropped 4 bases and J dropped 9; count of bases not matched to a gene: 0. CDR3 sequence reads: CASSGQGSPLHF. In DNA, the CDR3 is TGCGCCAGCAGCGGACAGGGTTCACCCCTCCACTTT.

CDR3 loop: CASSSTGLGANVLTF. The CDR3 DNA reads as TGCGCCAGCAGCTCAACAGGTCTTGGGGCCAACGTCCTGACTTTC. The gene calls are TRBV5-1 and TRBJ2-6, with D possibly TRBD1 on 5 matching bases. The ends were cut back, 3 bases at V and 3 bases at J, with 10 bases in the middle. Germline loops: CDR1 SGHRS, CDR2 YFSETQ. The CDR3 totals 15 residues.

This clonotype was detected once. V is TRBV29-1 and J is TRBJ1-2; D is undetermined. In germline, CDR1 is SQVTM, CDR2 ANQGSEA. This CDR3 contains 13 residues. V was clipped by 3 bases and J by 4 bases, with 12 bases between them. DNA for the CDR3: TGCAGCGTTGAGTCGGCAGTCGTCTATGGCTACACCTTC. This encodes CSVESAVVYGYTF.

Details on this clonotype: One junction end does not reproduce the germline sequence, and a read error may be involved. This chain links TRBV30 with TRBJ2-2; a possible D gene is TRBD1 (6 bases). Germline lookup yields CDR1 GTSNPN and CDR2 SVGIG (reference sequence). The CDR3 totals 12 residues. CDR3 bases: TGTGCCGGCACAGGGAACACCGGGGAGCTGCTCTTT. Protein sequence: CAGTGNTGELLF.

The V and J genes are TRBV29-1 and TRBJ2-5; D is possibly TRBD1 or TRBD2 (6 bases each). Between the trimmed V and J ends, which lost 5 bases and 6 bases, there was a span of 10 bases. The CDR3 extends over 11 amino acids. The germline CDR1 and CDR2 sequences are SQVTM and ANQGSEA. CDR3 region: CSVLGGQTQYF. The CDR3 DNA reads TGCAGCGTTTTGGGGGGCCAGACCCAGTACTTC.

This chain uses TRBV10-3 with TRBJ1-5, with TRBD1 as a possible D gene (6 bases). The CDR3 covers 14 residues. The V gene's germline CDR1 is ENHRY and CDR2 SYGVKD. V shed 0 bases and J shed 6 bases, with 9 bases lying between them. CDR3 in DNA: TGTGCCATCAGTGAGTCACAGGGCGGTCAGCCCCAGCATTTT. Its translation is CAISESQGGQPQHF.

This clonotype was found once. The J gene is TRBJ1-2, the V gene TRBV29-1; 9 bases match TRBD1. J gave up 0 bases and V 5 bases, and 7 bases lay outside the gene matches. CDR1 SQVTM and CDR2 ANQGSEA come from the germline V gene. This CDR3 has 15 residues. The CDR3 nucleotides are TGCAGCGTTCCCAGGACAGGGGCGACTAACTATGGCTACACCTTC. It specifies CSVPRTGATNYGYTF.

The chain combines TRBV5-1 with TRBJ2-1; TRBD2 matches 10 bases. Germline values: CDR1 SGHRS, CDR2 YFSETQ. CDR3 size: 15 residues. The junction had 3 bases not matched to a gene; V was cut back by 2 bases and J by 4 bases. In DNA form, the CDR3 reads TGCGCCAGCAGCTTTAGCGGGGGGCTGTACAATGAGCAGTTCTTC. Encoded protein: CASSFSGGLYNEQFF.

This sequence joins TRBV30 and TRBJ1-6, with D maybe TRBD1 (6 bases). From germline, CDR1 is GTSNPN and CDR2 SVGIG (reference sequence). V was shortened by 5 bases and J by 4 bases, with 15 bases between the two germline ends. The length of the CDR3 is 15 residues. For the CDR3, the DNA is TGTGCCTGGGGAGTGTTGCAGGGGTATAATTCACCCCTCCACTTT. Amino acids: CAWGVLQGYNSPLHF.

In DNA form, the CDR3 reads TGCGCCAGCAGCCAAGGCTACGGGGAGACAGATACGCAGTATTTT. Residues: CASSQGYGETDTQYF. V and J are TRBV4-1 and TRBJ2-3; D perhaps matches TRBD2 (5 bases). The CDR3 has 15 residues. Trimming left V 1 base short and J 3 bases short, with 11 bases between. Germline V lookup: CDR1 MGHRA, CDR2 YSYEKL.

The CDR3 bases are TGTGCCACCAGTGGTTCGGGGCAGGGAGCGCAAGAGACCCAGTACTTC. It specifies CATSGSGQGAQETQYF. The chain carries TRBV24-1 and TRBJ2-5; the D gene could be TRBD1 or TRBD2 (5 bases each). V was pared by 5 bases and J by 2 bases, with 17 bases between. Germline loops: CDR1 KGHDR, CDR2 SFDVKD. The CDR3 spans 16 residues.

This chain uses TRBV2 with TRBJ2-7; D is unclear. Trimming took 7 bases from V and 0 from J, leaving 16 bases between them. CDR3 size: 15 residues. Germline V gives CDR1 SNHLY, CDR2 FYNNEI. Here the CDR3 DNA reads TGTGCCAGCACCTCCGCGTCGGCGGTCTCCTACGAGCAGTACTTC. It codes for CASTSASAVSYEQYF.

V gene TRBV30 combines with J gene TRBJ2-3; D is possibly TRBD2 (6 bases). Germline values: CDR1 GTSNPN, CDR2 SVGIG (reference sequence). CDR3 length: 14 residues. Trimming cost V 8 bases and J 4 bases, with 19 bases left between them. The CDR3 is CAGTRARGADTQYF. CDR3 sequence (DNA): TGTGCCGGAACCCGGGCCCGCGGGGCAGATACGCAGTATTTT.

The chain joins TRBV12-3 or TRBV12-4 to TRBJ2-5, with 7 nucleotides matching TRBD1. The CDR3 extends over 13 amino acids. With V trimmed by 6 bases and J by 8 bases, 9 bases remained unmatched. CDR3 nucleotide sequence: TGTGCCAGCAGACGACAGGGCCCTGGAACCCAGTACTTC. It is translated as CASRRQGPGTQYF.

The V and J genes are TRBV6-1 and TRBJ2-7; TRBD1 agrees at 7 bases. J lost 5 bases, V lost 2 bases, and 6 bases had no gene match. This CDR3 contains 14 residues. Germline V gene sequence: CDR1 MNHNS, CDR2 SASEGT. The CDR3 reads CASSELRGRNEQYF. DNA of the CDR3: TGTGCCAGCAGTGAATTAAGGGGGCGTAACGAGCAGTACTTC.

The chain recombines TRBV5-4 with TRBJ2-4, with TRBD1 matching 9 bases. CDR3 length equals 14 residues. CDR1 is SGHNT and CDR2 is YYREEE in the germline V gene (reference sequence). V trimming: 4 bases; J trimming: 4 bases; junction bases outside the gene matches: 3. Here the CDR3 reads CASSRDRVKNIQYF. The CDR3 DNA reads TGTGCCAGCAGCAGGGACAGGGTGAAAAACATTCAGTACTTC.

The gene calls are TRBV7-9 and TRBJ2-2; the D gene is possibly TRBD1 (6 bases). V lost 5 bases and J 3 bases, leaving 10 bases between the germline ends. Germline loops: CDR1 SEHNR, CDR2 FQNEAQ (reference sequence). The CDR3 extends over 14 amino acids. CDR3: CASSNRAHTGELFF. DNA of the CDR3: TGTGCCAGCAGCAACAGGGCCCACACCGGGGAGCTGTTTTTT.

V gene TRBV30 combines with J gene TRBJ1-2; D is perhaps TRBD1 (6 bases). From germline, CDR1 is GTSNPN and CDR2 SVGIG (reference sequence). The CDR3 contains 15 residues. The V end lost 4 bases, the J end lost 3 bases, and 18 bases lay between the germline ends. The CDR3 loop is CAWTDRTLFDYGYTF. The CDR3 region has the DNA TGTGCCTGGACCGACAGGACATTGTTCGACTATGGCTACACCTTC.

This chain links TRBV11-2 with TRBJ1-6; tentative D call: TRBD1 (6 bases). The CDR3 loop spans 16 amino acids. V was trimmed by 4 bases and J by 9 bases, leaving 19 bases between them. The germline V gene has CDR1 SGHAT and CDR2 FQNNGV. The CDR3 DNA reads TGTGCCAGCAGCTCTCGACCGGGACACAATAGTTCACCCCTCCACTTT. This codes for CASSSRPGHNSSPLHF.

The chain employs TRBV11-2 and TRBJ1-4; weak D call: TRBD1 (5 bases). Trimming cost V 5 bases and J 5 bases, with 15 bases left between them. Looked up from germline, CDR1 is SGHAT and CDR2 is FQNNGV. CDR3 length: 15 amino acids. CDR3 loop: CASSPTRAGNEKLFF. In DNA, the CDR3 is TGTGCCAGCAGCCCTACCAGGGCGGGGAATGAAAAACTGTTTTTT.

The chain couples TRBV29-1 to TRBJ1-2; D not resolved. V gave up 0 bases and J gave up 7 bases, with 3 bases separating them. The length of the CDR3 is 10 residues. CDR1 is SQVTM and CDR2 is ANQGSEA in the germline V gene. CDR3 sequence (DNA): TGCAGCGTTGAAGAAAGTGGCTACACCTTC. Encoded protein: CSVEESGYTF.

This sequence joins TRBV20-1 and TRBJ2-1, with D perhaps TRBD1 (6 bases). CDR3 size: 14 residues. Germline loops: CDR1 DFQATT, CDR2 SNEGSKA (reference sequence). V gave up 0 bases and J gave up 6 bases, with 12 bases separating them. The CDR3 here is CSAREGALTNEQFF. The DNA for the CDR3 is TGCAGTGCTAGAGAGGGGGCCCTCACCAATGAGCAGTTCTTC.

In nucleotides, the CDR3 is TGCAGCGTTGAAAACACCGGGGAGCTGTTTTTT. This translates into CSVENTGELFF. The chain recombines TRBV29-1 with TRBJ2-2; D is uncertain. V shed 2 bases and J shed 2 bases, with 0 bases lying between them. Per the germline V gene, CDR1 is SQVTM and CDR2 is ANQGSEA. The CDR3 runs to 11 residues.

The chain recombines TRBV29-1 with TRBJ2-7; 8 bases fit TRBD1. The CDR3 length is 14 residues. CDR1 and CDR2 from the germline V gene are SQVTM and ANQGSEA. With V trimmed by 6 bases and J by 2 bases, 9 bases remained unmatched. The CDR3 coding sequence is TGCAGCGTCAAAGAGGACAGGGCCACCTACGAGCAGTACTTC. Amino acid sequence: CSVKEDRATYEQYF.

The chain is built from TRBV9 and TRBJ1-2; D is perhaps TRBD1 (6 bases). Germline-derived CDR1 and CDR2 are SGDLS and YYNGEE. Trimming took 2 bases from V and 7 from J, leaving 12 bases between them. This CDR3 is built from 13 residues. CDR3 in amino acids: CASSVAGAGGYTF. In DNA, the CDR3 is TGTGCCAGCAGCGTCGCAGGGGCTGGTGGCTACACCTTC.

The J gene is TRBJ2-7, the V gene TRBV29-1; 7 nucleotides match TRBD1. The V segment lost 0 bases and the J segment 9 bases; nucleotides outside the gene matches: 20. Germline lookup yields CDR1 SQVTM and CDR2 ANQGSEA. CDR3 length: 17 amino acids. CDR3 in DNA: TGCAGCGTTGAAGACTTTGCCGGACAGGTTGGGGTGGGGCGGCAGTACTTC. Encoded protein: CSVEDFAGQVGVGRQYF.